This record concerns one TCR beta chain sequence. It lacks a known antigen. No per-base quality is available; no much larger clone lies one base away. This sample is part of a study of CD4 T cells in relation to SARS-CoV-2 and coronaviruses (dated by TCRdb to the early 2020s). Turning to the overall study: In the ViraFEST assay, PBMCs were grown with antigen for nine to eleven days, and TCR beta CDR3s were then sequenced to identify antigen-specific clonal expansions. The study assessed, at the TCR clonotype level, memory CD4+ T cell crossreactivity between SARS-CoV-2 and common cold coronavirus spike proteins. HLA restriction was mapped for shared crossreactive spike epitopes using patient-derived lymphoblastoid cell lines. Expansion assays from other donors in the study were sequenced with a different, Illumina-based TCR-beta assay. The Adaptive Biotechnologies TCR-sequencing kit was used for samples from a few pre-COVID donors and for the naive versus memory experiments, whereas the other data were Illumina-based. An HIV-1 Nef peptide pool or a no-peptide culture served as the negative reference condition. Points the paper makes about the study in general: In roughly 65% of donors, memory CD4+ clonotypes turned up that crossrecognized SARS-CoV-2 and at least one common cold coronavirus spike. Because no donor provided both pre-pandemic and post-infection samples, tracing the source of pre-existing responses was limited. Significantly weaker SARS-CoV-2-driven expansion was shown by crossreactive clones than by monoreactive clones, consistent with antigenic imprinting. Since the crossreactivity analysis centred on spike protein, crossreactivity against other viral proteins was not assessed. Small numbers of patients and of tested TCRs limited the study.

CD4+ T cells from unexposed donors were collected before the COVID-19 pandemic (2011-2018). Following 10 days of culture, the EasySep CD4+ T cell isolation kit was used to isolate CD4+ T cells. As far as cell numbers permitted, CD4+ T cells from unexposed donors were tested for reactivity against SARS-CoV-2 S and N as well as four spike pools from common cold coronaviruses. PBMCs were cultured at approximately 2 million per well in IMDM supplemented with about 5% human AB serum and 9 to 10 IU/ml IL-2. Half of the culture medium was replaced with fresh IL-2-containing medium on days 3 and 7. In general, every peptide culture condition was set up in three replicate wells. The leukapheresis product for the unexposed donors was obtained through commercial purchase. Ficoll-Paque PLUS gradient centrifugation was used to isolate PBMCs from either whole blood or leukapheresis product. PBMCs were either used fresh in the expansion assay or cryopreserved at -140 degrees C. The QIAamp Micro DNA Kit was used to extract genomic DNA from the CD4+ T cells.

Libraries were constructed by the immunoSEQ multiplex PCR assay. In the source study's methods: During preprocessing, nonproductive sequences were discarded, as were any CDR3s that did not begin with C, did not end with F or W, or were shorter than 7 amino acids. The MANAFEST web app was used to call antigen-specific clonotypes on the basis of expansion compared with the reference and with other culture wells. To be counted as positive, a clone had to show significant expansion compared with the reference culture, at an FDR below 0.05, in 2 of 3 replicate wells. Positive clones also required significant expansion versus all other tandem wells and an odds ratio above 5. CDR3 homology was measured as pairwise Levenshtein distance, computed with the stringdist R package after trimming three terminal residues from each end. Held by TCRdb, this immuneACCESS table contains in-frame sequences only and omits some clones. Under half of the omission traces to an unresolved V gene where checked; the cause of the rest is unknown. V, J and clone size are taken as reported in that table, and D and trimming were inferred from the DNA itself. The sample table lists some 30,000 clones, around 76% of them with a count of one. Of the sample, roughly 15% falls within the top ten clones.

From the germline V gene, CDR1 is SGHTA and CDR2 is FQGNSA. Cut back by 2 bases and 6 bases, the V and J ends lie 15 bases apart. The CDR3 has 15 amino acids, counting the end cysteine and phenylalanine. Just the 45-base CDR3 DNA is kept, in frame starting at base 1. The chain employs TRBV7-2 and TRBJ2-3; the D call is tentative, TRBD1 or TRBD2, as each matches 6 bases. This TCR was sampled from a human donor in good health. The sample consisted of CD4+ T cells from PBMCs, cultured in vitro. The nucleotide sequence reads as follows: TGTGCCAGCAGCTTATTCGGGGGCATACCGGATACGCAGTATTTT. It encodes CASSLFGGIPDTQYF.